The 8 T cell receptor beta chains in this list originate from one sample, sequenced in a study of T cells in Graves' hyperthyroidism and ophthalmopathy (dated by TCRdb to about 2019). Library construction relied on multiplex PCR. Data came from an Illumina HiSeq 2000. The TCR beta CDR3 regions were amplified from RNA transcripts. For the first round of RT-PCR on the TCR CDR3, the HTBI primer set was used together with the Qiagen OneStep RT-PCR kit. TCRdb reworked the public reads: Q25 trimming with fastp, MiXCR clone assembly, productive beta chains retained. Records with the same CDR3 protein are collapsed into one entry carrying the most frequent genes and DNA. The sample has 350,000 or so distinct CDR3 sequences on record, 15% to 20% of them singletons. 15% of the sample belongs to the ten largest clones. Sequenced: blood. Receptors originate from a woman aged 40-49 years with Graves' ophthalmopathy.

This clonotype was counted many times. The V call is TRBV27, the J call TRBJ1-6; D might be TRBD1 (5 bases). Germline CDR1 reads MNHEY; CDR2 reads SMNVEV (reference sequence). The CDR3 covers 13 residues. The V end was cut by 4 bases, the J end by 11 bases, with 12 bases between. The CDR3 spells CASSWRGKPPLHF. In DNA, the CDR3 is TGTGCCAGCAGTTGGAGGGGAAAACCACCCCTCCACTTT.

CDR3 residues: CASSWSGDPYEQYF. DNA for the CDR3: TGTGCCAGCAGTTGGAGCGGGGATCCCTACGAGCAGTACTTC. V gene TRBV6-5 combines with J gene TRBJ2-7; 7 bases agree with TRBD2. Per germline, CDR1 MNHEY and CDR2 SVGAGI. The CDR3 is 14 amino acids. J lost 2 bases, V lost 4 bases, and 5 bases had no gene match.

In its sample, this clonotype was seen many times. The chain employs TRBV6-5 and TRBJ2-7, with TRBD1 identical over 9 bases. The germline V gene has CDR1 MNHEY and CDR2 SVGAGI. The CDR3 is 17 residues long. The trim removed 1 base at V and 0 bases at J, leaving 7 bases unmatched. In nucleotides, the CDR3 is TGTGCCAGCAGTTACTGGGGGACAGGGATGCCCTCCTACGAGCAGTACTTC. Translated, it gives CASSYWGTGMPSYEQYF.

This clonotype was seen many times. This chain connects TRBV6-1 to TRBJ1-3; D is possibly TRBD1 (6 bases). Germline V gives CDR1 MNHNS, CDR2 SASEGT. The V end was cut by 8 bases, the J end by 2 bases, with 16 bases between. There are 15 residues in the CDR3. CDR3 sequence (DNA): TGTGCCAGCGGAAAACAGGGTTCACCTGGAAACACCATATATTTT. This translates into CASGKQGSPGNTIYF.

This clonotype has at least ten counts. The CDR3 spells CASSVVGRGPGTTEAFF. CDR3 sequence (DNA): TGTGCCAGCAGCGTAGTTGGGCGAGGGCCGGGAACCACTGAAGCTTTCTTT. The V gene is TRBV9, the J gene TRBJ1-1; no reliable D call. In germline, CDR1 is SGDLS, CDR2 YYNGEE. V was cut by 0 bases and J by 4 bases, with 19 bases left in between. This CDR3 has 17 amino acids.

This clonotype came up once. The chain combines TRBV11-2 with TRBJ1-1, with a possible D match to TRBD1 (5 bases). Germline CDR1 SGHAT, CDR2 FQNNGV. The CDR3 loop spans 14 amino acids. V dropped 3 bases and J dropped 3 bases, with 11 bases sitting between them. This CDR3 is CASSFPGVDTEAFF. The CDR3 DNA reads as TGTGCCAGCAGCTTCCCGGGGGTTGACACTGAAGCTTTCTTT. The variable domain in full, with the rest retrieved from reference TRBV11-2 and TRBJ1-1, is EAGVAQSPRYKIIEKRQSVAFWCNPISGHATLYWYQQILGQGPKLLIQFQNNGVVDDSQLPKDRFSAERLKGVDSTLKIQPAKLEDSAVYLCASSFPGVDTEAFFGQGTRLTVV.

This clonotype was observed at least ten times. This sequence joins TRBV28 and TRBJ2-3, with 8 positions matching TRBD2. V lost 2 bases, J lost 1 base, and 17 bases stayed unmatched. The V gene's germline CDR1 is MDHEN and CDR2 SYDVKM. This CDR3 has 20 amino acids. Here the CDR3 reads CASSLPPIGREVLRTDTQYF. DNA of the CDR3: TGTGCCAGCAGTTTACCCCCCATTGGGCGGGAGGTCCTCCGCACAGATACGCAGTATTTT.

At least ten counts were recorded for this clonotype. V is TRBV7-9 and J is TRBJ2-5; D is ambiguous. CDR1 is SEHNR, CDR2 FQNEAQ, per germline (reference sequence). The CDR3 is 13 residues long. The germline V and J ends were trimmed by 2 bases and 7 bases, with 11 bases remaining between them. This chain's CDR3 is CASSLPSTGTQYF. CDR3 DNA: TGTGCCAGCAGCTTACCCTCTACCGGGACCCAGTACTTC.